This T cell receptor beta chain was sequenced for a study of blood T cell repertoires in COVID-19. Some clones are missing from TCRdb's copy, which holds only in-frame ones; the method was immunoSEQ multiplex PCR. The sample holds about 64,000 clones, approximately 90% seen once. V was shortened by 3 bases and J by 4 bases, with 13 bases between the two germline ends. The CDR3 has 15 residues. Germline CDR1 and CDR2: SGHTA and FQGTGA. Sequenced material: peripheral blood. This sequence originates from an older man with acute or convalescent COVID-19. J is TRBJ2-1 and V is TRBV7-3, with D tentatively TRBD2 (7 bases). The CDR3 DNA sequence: TGTGCCAGCAGCTTGGTCGGGGGGCTGTACAATGAGCAGTTCTTC. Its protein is CASSLVGGLYNEQFF.